This TCR beta chain was sequenced during a study of shared T cell receptors in the human thymus. Data came from immunoSEQ multiplex PCR; TCRdb stores just in-frame clones and leaves some out. The data contain hundreds of thousands of clones, over 75% of them singletons. The sample holds one count of this clone. Germline loops: CDR1 SGHAT, CDR2 FQNNGV. The CDR3 has 14 residues. Germline trimming cut 4 bases from V and 5 bases from J; bases unmatched to any gene: 6. The same sample was also used in a study of human thymus T cells. That work adds: Healthy Finnish infants undergoing corrective surgery for congenital heart defects were used as donors. Resections removed during corrective heart surgery provided the thymus tissue used. Gene usage (both V and J) appeared biased in thymic and blood repertoires. Thymic repertoires of unrelated individuals were reported in related research to overlap highly.

Material for sequencing was thymocytes. V and J are TRBV11-2 and TRBJ2-7, with 9 bases matching TRBD2. This receptor was obtained from a boy under three years old with a congenital heart defect. The CDR3 DNA follows: TGTGCCAGCAGCTCCAGCGGGAGGTCTGACGAGCAGTACTTC. Translated, it gives CASSSSGRSDEQYF.